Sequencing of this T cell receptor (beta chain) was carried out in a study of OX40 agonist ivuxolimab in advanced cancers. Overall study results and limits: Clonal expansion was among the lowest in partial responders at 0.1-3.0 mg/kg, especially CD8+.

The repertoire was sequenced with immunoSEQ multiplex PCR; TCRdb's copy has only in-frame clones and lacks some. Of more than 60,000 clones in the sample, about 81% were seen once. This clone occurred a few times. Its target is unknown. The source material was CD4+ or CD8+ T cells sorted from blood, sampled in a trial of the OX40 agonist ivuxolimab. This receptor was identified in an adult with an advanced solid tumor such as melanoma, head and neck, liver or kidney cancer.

CDR3 sequence reads: CASSRDSNEKLFF. The CDR3 DNA follows: TGTGCCAGCTCGCGGGACAGCAACGAAAAACTGTTTTTT. The V gene is TRBV27, the J gene TRBJ1-4; 7 nucleotides match TRBD1. The V gene end was trimmed by 8 bases and the J gene end by 8 bases; junction bases not matched to a gene: 8. CDR3 size: 13 residues. CDR1 and CDR2 from the germline V gene are MNHEY and SMNVEV (reference sequence).